The 10 T cell receptor beta chains given below trace back to one sample, sequenced in a study of T cell responses to AZD1222 COVID-19 vaccine. TCRdb keeps only in-frame clones here, not all; method: immunoSEQ multiplex PCR. The table records 200,000 or so clones, 85% to 90% of them present only once. The material was peripheral blood, obtained on day 0 of MenACWY control vaccination. These receptors came from an adult in good health.

The chain has TRBV28 and TRBJ2-5, with D hard to call. V lost 2 bases to trimming and J lost 0 bases, with 10 bases between them. Germline V lookup: CDR1 MDHEN, CDR2 SYDVKM. There are 15 residues in the CDR3. CDR3 residues: CASSLGVGNQETQYF. CDR3 DNA sequence: TGTGCCAGCAGTTTAGGGGTGGGGAACCAAGAGACCCAGTACTTC.

On this clone itself: This may stem from a read error, because a much larger clone lies one nucleotide away. V gene TRBV6-5 combines with J gene TRBJ2-7, with 7 bases identical to TRBD1. The CDR3 is made up of 14 amino acids. Trimming at V came to 6 bases and at J to 0 bases, leaving 5 bases not matched to a gene. Per germline, CDR1 MNHEY and CDR2 SVGAGI. Written as DNA, the CDR3 is TGTGCCAGCAGCCCCGGGACAGTCTCCTACGAGCAGTACTTC. Translation: CASSPGTVSYEQYF.

CDR3 nucleotides: TGTGCCAGTAGTAACAGGGGGAGAAACACTGAAGCTTTCTTT. It encodes CASSNRGRNTEAFF. V gene TRBV19 combines with J gene TRBJ1-1; 8 bases line up with TRBD1. J lost 2 bases, V lost 4 bases, and 3 bases had no gene match. CDR1 and CDR2 from the germline V gene are LNHDA and SQIVND (reference sequence). This CDR3 comprises 14 residues.

This chain uses TRBV6-5 with TRBJ1-1; D possibly corresponds to TRBD1 (6 bases). Trimming left V 5 bases short and J 7 bases short, with 20 bases between. The CDR3 runs to 15 residues. The germline CDR1 and CDR2 sequences are MNHEY and SVGAGI. CDR3 coding DNA: TGTGCCAGCAGTCGGCGAACTGGGACACCCAGTGAAGCTTTCTTT. It yields the protein CASSRRTGTPSEAFF.

The rearrangement joins TRBV19 to TRBJ2-7; D might be TRBD1 (5 bases). Germline CDR1 and CDR2: LNHDA and SQIVND (reference sequence). Trimming left V 5 bases short and J 1 base short, with 9 bases between. The CDR3 has 13 amino acids. Here the CDR3 reads CASSVTVSYEQYF. The CDR3 DNA follows: TGTGCCAGTAGTGTGACAGTTTCCTACGAGCAGTACTTC.

The rearrangement uses TRBV5-6 and TRBJ1-2; D uncertain. Trimming removed 0 bases at V and 8 bases at J, with 11 bases between. The CDR3 runs 13 residues. The germline CDR1 and CDR2 sequences are SGHDT and YYEEEE. CDR3 sequence reads: CASSLAGPMGYTF. The CDR3 DNA reads TGTGCCAGCAGCTTGGCCGGTCCGATGGGCTACACCTTC. Based on the CDR3 plus reference TRBV5-6 and TRBJ1-2, the full variable domain is DAGVTQSPTHLIKTRGQQVTLRCSPKSGHDTVSWYQQALGQGPQFIFQYYEEEERQRGNFPDRFSGHQFPNYSSELNVNALLLGDSALYLCASSLAGPMGYTFGSGTRLTVV.

V is TRBV7-3 and J is TRBJ2-5; D is perhaps TRBD2 (7 bases). In germline, CDR1 is SGHTA, CDR2 FQGTGA. There are 16 residues in the CDR3. V dropped 0 bases and J dropped 4 bases, with 15 bases sitting between them. CDR3 in amino acids: CASSLTSTGRGETQYF. The CDR3 DNA sequence: TGTGCCAGCAGCTTAACTTCTACAGGGAGGGGAGAGACCCAGTACTTC.

This chain links TRBV2 with TRBJ2-2; 15 nucleotides match TRBD2. V lost 7 bases, J lost 6 bases, and 15 bases stayed unmatched. Germline CDR1 is SNHLY and CDR2 is FYNNEI. The CDR3 sequence is 19 residues long. The CDR3 is CASTALGLAGGPTAGELFF. The CDR3 DNA sequence: TGTGCCAGCACCGCCTTGGGACTAGCGGGGGGCCCTACCGCCGGGGAGCTGTTTTTT.

This clone was seen just once. The chain carries TRBV3-1 (or the pseudogene TRBV3-2) and TRBJ2-1; the D gene is possibly TRBD1 (7 bases). Per the germline V gene, CDR1 is LGHDT and CDR2 is YNNKEL (reference sequence). This CDR3 contains 18 residues. V gave up 0 bases and J gave up 5 bases, with 20 bases separating them. The CDR3 loop reads CASSQDGTEGQLHNEQFF. DNA for the CDR3: TGTGCCAGCAGCCAAGATGGTACGGAGGGACAGCTTCACAATGAGCAGTTCTTC.

The V call is TRBV5-1, the J call TRBJ2-7; D remains ambiguous. Germline lookup yields CDR1 SGHRS and CDR2 YFSETQ. Trimming pared 4 bases from V and 4 bases from J, leaving 12 bases between. The CDR3 length is 13 residues. CDR3 nucleotides: TGCGCCAGCAGCCTATCCCTCATGTACGAGCAGTACTTC. It yields the protein CASSLSLMYEQYF.